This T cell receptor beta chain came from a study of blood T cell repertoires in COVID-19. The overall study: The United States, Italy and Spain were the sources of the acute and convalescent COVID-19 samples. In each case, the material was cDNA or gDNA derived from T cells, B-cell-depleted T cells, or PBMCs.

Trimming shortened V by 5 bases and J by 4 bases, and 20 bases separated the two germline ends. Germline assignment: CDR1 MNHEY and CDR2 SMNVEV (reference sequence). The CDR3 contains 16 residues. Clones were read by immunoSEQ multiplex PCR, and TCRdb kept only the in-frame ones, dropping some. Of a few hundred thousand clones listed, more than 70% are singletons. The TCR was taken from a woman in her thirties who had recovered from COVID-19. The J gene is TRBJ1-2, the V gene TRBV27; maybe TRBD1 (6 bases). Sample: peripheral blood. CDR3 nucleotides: TGTGCCAGCAGTAAGATTTCAGGGGTTTTAGGCTATGGCTACACCTTC. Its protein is CASSKISGVLGYGYTF.